The 29 T cell receptor beta chains below come from one sample, sequenced in a study of blood T cell repertoires in COVID-19 (dated by TCRdb to 2020 to 2022). The library was built by means of the immunoSEQ multiplex PCR assay. The immuneACCESS repertoire file appears here via TCRdb, limited to in-frame rearrangements. These files lack a portion of the clones; in checked studies, under half of the deficit traces to unresolved V genes, and the cause of the others is not known. The sample table shows about 140,000 clones, and around four fifths are seen once. The top ten clonotypes cover 3.5% to 5% of the sample. The material sequenced was peripheral blood. The receptor set was obtained from a woman at least 80 years old with acute or convalescent COVID-19.

V and J are TRBV7-2 and TRBJ2-3; 10 nucleotides agree with TRBD2. CDR1 and CDR2 from the germline V gene are SGHTA and FQGNSA. The CDR3 is 15 residues long. J gave up 2 bases and V 5 bases, and 4 bases lay outside the gene matches. The CDR3 sequence is CASSKLAGNTDTQYF. CDR3 bases: TGTGCCAGCAGCAAACTAGCGGGGAACACAGATACGCAGTATTTT.

This clone has a handful of counts. V and J are TRBV27 and TRBJ1-4; 7 nucleotides match TRBD1. Germline values: CDR1 MNHEY, CDR2 SMNVEV (reference sequence). V lost 6 bases, J lost 0 bases, and 10 bases stayed unmatched. CDR3 length: 17 residues. CDR3 sequence: CASSGGQPFATNEKLFF. CDR3 DNA sequence: TGTGCCAGCAGCGGGGGACAGCCATTTGCAACTAATGAAAAACTGTTTTTT.

The genes are TRBV5-1 and TRBJ2-3, with 8 bases identical to TRBD1. J lost 4 bases, V lost 1 base, and 5 bases had no gene match. The germline V gene encodes CDR1 SGHRS and CDR2 YFSETQ. The CDR3 covers 15 residues. This chain's CDR3 is CASSLYDRGSDTQYF. The CDR3, as DNA: TGCGCCAGCAGCTTGTATGACAGGGGCTCAGATACGCAGTATTTT.

The chain combines TRBV27 with TRBJ2-1, with 7 bases matching TRBD1. From germline, CDR1 is MNHEY and CDR2 SMNVEV (reference sequence). V shed 5 bases, J shed 10 bases, and the junction held 11 bases outside the gene matches. The CDR3 is 14 amino acids. Written as DNA, the CDR3 is TGTGCCAGCAGTACGGACAGGCCACCGCTCGAGCAGTTCTTC. Protein: CASSTDRPPLEQFF.

The CDR3 is CASSSYGGAGNTIYF. The DNA of the CDR3 is TGCGCCAGCAGCTCATACGGGGGGGCTGGAAACACCATATATTTT. This chain connects TRBV4-1 to TRBJ1-3, with a tentative D call TRBD1 (5 bases). V lost 5 bases, J lost 2 bases, and 13 bases lay in between. The CDR3 spans 15 residues. Germline values: CDR1 MGHRA, CDR2 YSYEKL.

Worth noting for this clone: The junction departs from the called germline gene at one end, perhaps through a read error. The J gene is TRBJ2-7, the V gene TRBV20-1; weak D call: TRBD2 (5 bases). The CDR3 has 11 residues. Per the germline V gene, CDR1 is DFQATT and CDR2 is SNEGSKA (reference sequence). In nucleotides, the CDR3 is TGTACCTCCCGCCGGGGCTACGAGCAGTACTTC. The encoded protein is CTSRRGYEQYF.

This clone occurred once. This chain connects TRBV5-1 to TRBJ1-2; D might be TRBD1 (5 bases). Per the germline V gene, CDR1 is SGHRS and CDR2 is YFSETQ. The CDR3 extends over 15 amino acids. With 0 bases removed from V and 4 bases from J, the gap between germline ends came to 13 bases. The CDR3 DNA reads as TGCGCCAGCAGCTTGGATCCAGGGTTCCTCTATGGCTACACCTTC. It encodes CASSLDPGFLYGYTF.

The gene calls are TRBV6-5 and TRBJ2-1; TRBD2 is a possible D gene (5 bases). Trimming took off 4 bases at V and 0 bases at J, with 10 bases between the two ends. The germline V gene encodes CDR1 MNHEY and CDR2 SVGAGI. This CDR3 is 15 amino acids long. CDR3 coding DNA: TGTGCCAGCAGTTGCGGACTTAGCTCCTACAATGAGCAGTTCTTC. Translating gives CASSCGLSSYNEQFF.

The sample holds one count of this clone. The genes are TRBV7-9 and TRBJ2-7, with TRBD2 as a possible D gene (6 bases). From germline, CDR1 is SEHNR and CDR2 FQNEAQ (reference sequence). The V end lost 5 bases, the J end lost 3 bases, and 17 bases lay between the germline ends. The CDR3 contains 15 residues. CDR3 DNA: TGTGCCAGCAGCCCGCAGTTGGGGGGAAGCTACGAGCAGTACTTC. It encodes CASSPQLGGSYEQYF. Drawing the rest from reference TRBV7-9 and TRBJ2-7, the complete variable domain is DTGVSQNPRHKITKRGQNVTFRCDPISEHNRLYWYRQTLGQGPEFLTYFQNEAQLEKSRLLSDRFSAERPKGSFSTLEIQRTEQGDSAMYLCASSPQLGGSYEQYFGPGTRLTVT.

The chain combines TRBV27 with TRBJ1-5; D is unclear. This CDR3 region has 17 residues. V gave up 1 base and J gave up 1 base, with 14 bases separating them. Per germline, CDR1 MNHEY and CDR2 SMNVEV (reference sequence). CDR3 nucleotides: TGTGCCAGCAGTTTATGGGGAGTAGATGTGAGCAATCAGCCCCAGCATTTT. Encoded protein: CASSLWGVDVSNQPQHF.

This chain joins TRBV30 and TRBJ1-1; a possible D gene is TRBD1 (5 bases). The CDR3 has 15 amino acids. The germline gives CDR1 GTSNPN, CDR2 SVGIG (reference sequence). Trimming took 3 bases from V and 1 from J, leaving 15 bases between them. As DNA, the CDR3 is TGTGCCTGGAGACCAAACTTCAGGGAGAACACTGAAGCTTTCTTT. Translating it yields CAWRPNFRENTEAFF. Supplemented by reference TRBV30 and TRBJ1-1, the full variable domain reads SQTIHQWPATLVQPVGSPLSLECTVEGTSNPNLYWYRQAAGRGLQLLFYSVGIGQISSEVPQNLSASRPQDRQFILSSKKLLLSDSGFYLCAWRPNFRENTEAFFGQGTRLTVV.

This clone was detected only a few times. This sequence joins TRBV18 and TRBJ1-1, with 9 bases identical to TRBD1. J was trimmed by 3 bases and V by 2 bases; bases with no gene match: 10. The CDR3 is made up of 17 amino acids. The germline V gene encodes CDR1 KGHSH and CDR2 LQKENI. CDR3 sequence reads: CASSPKIAGQGDTEAFF. DNA of the CDR3: TGTGCCAGCTCACCAAAAATAGCGGGACAGGGAGACACTGAAGCTTTCTTT.

This chain uses TRBV27 with TRBJ1-3, with D maybe TRBD1 (5 bases). This CDR3 region has 15 residues. Trimming removed 4 bases at V and 4 bases at J, with 14 bases between. Germline V gene data show CDR1 as MNHEY and CDR2 as SMNVEV (reference sequence). This CDR3 is CASSWEGPTGNTIYF. CDR3 DNA: TGTGCCAGCAGTTGGGAGGGACCGACGGGAAACACCATATATTTT.

The V gene is TRBV28, the J gene TRBJ1-2; D is unclear. Trimming removed 5 bases at V and 8 bases at J, with 15 bases between. Germline CDR1 is MDHEN and CDR2 is SYDVKM. This CDR3 has 13 residues. The CDR3 protein is CASSSWASKGYTF. CDR3 coding DNA: TGTGCCAGCAGTAGCTGGGCCTCAAAGGGCTACACCTTC.

The chain carries TRBV7-2 and TRBJ2-2; weak D call: TRBD1 (6 bases). The CDR3 runs 15 residues. Germline CDR1 SGHTA, CDR2 FQGNSA. The germline V and J ends were trimmed by 2 bases and 4 bases, with 11 bases remaining between them. The CDR3 DNA is TGTGCCAGCAGCTTAACGGGACACTCCACCGGGGAGCTGTTTTTT. Translating gives CASSLTGHSTGELFF.

V usage is TRBV5-1 and J usage is TRBJ1-2; D is undetermined. Germline V gene sequence: CDR1 SGHRS, CDR2 YFSETQ. The CDR3 consists of 16 residues. The V and J ends lost 1 base and 8 bases respectively, with 21 bases between them. The CDR3 DNA is TGCGCCAGCAGCTTGAGGGCTAACTCGGAGTCTAGCGGCTACACCTTC. Its translation: CASSLRANSESSGYTF.

The genes are TRBV27 and TRBJ2-3; 9 bases line up with TRBD2. V lost 1 base, J lost 5 bases, and 7 bases stayed unmatched. The CDR3 covers 16 residues. Germline assignment: CDR1 MNHEY and CDR2 SMNVEV (reference sequence). In DNA, the CDR3 is TGTGCCAGCAGTTTATTGGCGGGAGGGCCGGAAGATACGCAGTATTTT. Amino acids: CASSLLAGGPEDTQYF.

This chain links TRBV7-6 with TRBJ2-7, with 9 bases matching TRBD2. This CDR3 comprises 14 residues. V was clipped by 4 bases and J by 2 bases; unmatched bases: 3. CDR1 is SGHVS and CDR2 is FNYEAQ in the germline V gene. DNA of the CDR3: TGTGCCAGCAGCTCATTAGCGGGAGCCTACGAGCAGTACTTC. This codes for CASSSLAGAYEQYF.

V usage is TRBV18 and J usage is TRBJ2-1; 9 nucleotides align to TRBD2. This CDR3 spans 18 amino acids. The germline V gene has CDR1 KGHSH and CDR2 LQKENI. J gave up 7 bases and V 2 bases, and 15 bases lay outside the gene matches. CDR3 amino acids: CASSPALAGPEKPNEQFF. DNA of the CDR3: TGTGCCAGCTCACCAGCCCTAGCGGGGCCGGAAAAACCAAATGAGCAGTTCTTC.

V gene TRBV2 combines with J gene TRBJ2-3; 7 nucleotides agree with TRBD2. Unmatched junction bases numbered 2, after V lost 9 bases and J lost 11 bases. This CDR3 is built from 9 residues. Germline V lookup: CDR1 SNHLY, CDR2 FYNNEI. CDR3 bases: TGTGCCAGTGGGGGGGAGCAGTATTTT. Encoded protein: CASGGEQYF.

This clone turned up a few times. The chain is built from TRBV28 and TRBJ1-1, with unresolved D. The V end was cut by 6 bases, the J end by 4 bases, with 15 bases between. This CDR3 has 14 amino acids. Germline V lookup: CDR1 MDHEN, CDR2 SYDVKM. The CDR3 DNA follows: TGTGCCAGCAGCAGCGTCGGGAGGGCCACTGAAGCTTTCTTT. This translates into CASSSVGRATEAFF.

This clone has only a few counts. This chain links TRBV28 with TRBJ2-7, with 7 positions matching TRBD1. After removal of 3 bases from V and 0 bases from J, the junction contained 11 bases not matched to a gene. The CDR3 length is 17 residues. The germline CDR1 and CDR2 sequences are MDHEN and SYDVKM. CDR3: CASSFSFSDRDSYEQYF. CDR3 nucleotides: TGTGCCAGCAGTTTTAGTTTCAGTGACAGGGACTCCTACGAGCAGTACTTC.

This clone was counted once. This rearrangement joins TRBV19 to TRBJ2-3, with 11 bases fitting TRBD1. This CDR3 spans 16 amino acids. Germline CDR1 LNHDA, CDR2 SQIVND (reference sequence). V was pared by 4 bases and J by 5 bases, with 8 bases of the junction left unmatched. In DNA, the CDR3 is TGTGCCAGTAGTACCGGGACAGGGGGTTTTAGAGATACGCAGTATTTT. Residues: CASSTGTGGFRDTQYF. The full variable domain, with the rest looked up from reference TRBV19 and TRBJ2-3, is DGGITQSPKYLFRKEGQNVTLSCEQNLNHDAMYWYRQDPGQGLRLIYYSQIVNDFQKGDIAEGYSVSREKKESFPLTVTSAQKNPTAFYLCASSTGTGGFRDTQYFGPGTRLTVL.

The chain carries TRBV2 and TRBJ1-2, with 8 bases that match TRBD1. The germline V gene has CDR1 SNHLY and CDR2 FYNNEI. V trimming: 5 bases; J trimming: 2 bases; junction bases outside the gene matches: 10. This CDR3 is built from 16 residues. CDR3 region: CASSWTGTDLNYGYTF. Written as DNA, the CDR3 is TGTGCCAGCAGTTGGACAGGGACGGATTTAAACTATGGCTACACCTTC.

The rearrangement links TRBV11-2 to TRBJ2-7; possibly TRBD2 for D (6 bases). V gave up 4 bases and J gave up 7 bases, with 17 bases separating them. This CDR3 has 14 residues. Per germline, CDR1 SGHAT and CDR2 FQNNGV. CDR3 loop: CASSSRDSSGEQYF. The CDR3 bases are TGTGCCAGCAGCTCCAGGGACTCCTCGGGGGAGCAGTACTTC.

This clone was seen once. The chain couples TRBV18 to TRBJ1-4, with D uncertain. CDR3 size: 17 residues. V lost 3 bases to trimming and J lost 2 bases, with 16 bases between them. The germline CDR1 and CDR2 sequences are KGHSH and LQKENI. CDR3 sequence (DNA): TGTGCCAGCTCACCTCTACAAGCGAGGAGGACTAATGAAAAACTGTTTTTT. Its protein product is CASSPLQARRTNEKLFF.

This clone was counted a single time. The chain links TRBV28 to TRBJ2-3, with 9 bases aligning to TRBD2. There are 15 residues in the CDR3. The trim removed 4 bases at V and 3 bases at J, leaving 5 bases unmatched. Germline V CDR1 and CDR2: MDHEN, SYDVKM. As DNA, the CDR3 is TGTGCCAGCAGTTATCTAGCGGGAAGTACAGATACGCAGTATTTT. It is translated as CASSYLAGSTDTQYF.

V usage is TRBV19 and J usage is TRBJ1-6, with 8 bases aligning to TRBD1. CDR1 is LNHDA, CDR2 SQIVND, per germline (reference sequence). CDR3 length: 17 amino acids. Trimming removed 1 base from V and 10 bases from J; junction bases left unmatched: 12. The CDR3 DNA sequence: TGTGCCAGTAGTATAGCCCGAGGACAGGGAGCAATCTCACCCCTCCACTTT. This translates into CASSIARGQGAISPLHF.

This chain uses TRBV3-1 (or the pseudogene TRBV3-2) with TRBJ2-6, with D unclear. The CDR3 consists of 12 residues. Trimming removed 7 bases at V and 1 base at J, with 2 bases between. The germline V gene has CDR1 LGHDT and CDR2 YNNKEL (reference sequence). CDR3 residues: CASTSGANVLTF. The CDR3 DNA sequence: TGTGCCAGCACTTCTGGGGCCAACGTCCTGACTTTC.